What follows are 32 T cell receptor beta chains derived from one specimen sequenced in a study of blood T cells in healthy people across ages. A sample-barcoded 5' primer and a J-beta primer mix were used in a second PCR of roughly 7 to 11 cycles. TCRdb reprocessed the 5' RACE reads via MiXCR and lists one record per CDR3 protein. The sample includes about 900,000 distinct CDR3 sequences, 40% to 60% of them seen just once. Sequencing was performed on blood. Receptors originate from a man aged 25-40 years in good health.

This clonotype has more than one count but fewer than ten. The rearrangement links TRBV9 to TRBJ1-2; 12 bases agree with TRBD1. J was trimmed by 4 bases and V by 2 bases; bases with no gene match: 3. Germline loops: CDR1 SGDLS, CDR2 YYNGEE. The CDR3 consists of 15 residues. The CDR3 DNA reads as TGTGCCAGCAGCGTCGGGACAGGGGGCGGCTATGGCTACACCTTC. It codes for CASSVGTGGGYGYTF.

This clonotype was detected only a few times. The chain is built from TRBV6-6 and TRBJ2-3, with D unclear. This CDR3 is 14 amino acids long. V dropped 6 bases and J dropped 6 bases, with 16 bases sitting between them. CDR1 and CDR2 from the germline V gene are MNHNY and SVGAGI (reference sequence). CDR3 amino acids: CASSPDLSRDTQYF. CDR3 nucleotides: TGTGCCAGCAGCCCGGACCTATCGCGGGATACGCAGTATTTT.

The J gene is TRBJ2-1, the V gene TRBV24-1; TRBD1 might be the D (5 bases). This CDR3 region has 15 residues. V was pared by 4 bases and J by 7 bases, with 16 bases between. Per the germline V gene, CDR1 is KGHDR and CDR2 is SFDVKD. For the CDR3, the DNA is TGTGCCACCAGTGACCCCCGGGCAGGGATGAATGAGCAGTTCTTC. This codes for CATSDPRAGMNEQFF.

The CDR3 DNA reads as TGCAGTGCTAGAGATCTGCGGGGCACAGATACGCAGTATTTT. It codes for CSARDLRGTDTQYF. The chain uses TRBV20-1 and TRBJ2-3; weak D call: TRBD2 (5 bases). This CDR3 region has 14 residues. V was cut by 0 bases and J by 1 base, with 8 bases left in between. Germline CDR1 reads DFQATT; CDR2 reads SNEGSKA (reference sequence).

V usage is TRBV20-1 and J usage is TRBJ2-3, with 9 bases that match TRBD1. The CDR3 contains 14 residues. Germline trimming cut 3 bases from V and 2 bases from J; bases unmatched to any gene: 3. Looked up from germline, CDR1 is DFQATT and CDR2 is SNEGSKA (reference sequence). The CDR3 DNA follows: TGCAGTGCTAGGGGGACAGGGTACACAGATACGCAGTATTTT. Residues: CSARGTGYTDTQYF.

The chain links TRBV2 to TRBJ2-7; perhaps TRBD2 as D (6 bases). CDR3 length equals 13 residues. Trimming left V 4 bases short and J 5 bases short, with 12 bases between. The germline V gene encodes CDR1 SNHLY and CDR2 FYNNEI. The CDR3 loop is CASSGPGANEQYF. The CDR3 DNA follows: TGTGCCAGCAGTGGACCGGGAGCCAACGAGCAGTACTTC.

This clonotype was detected a few times. V gene TRBV7-2 combines with J gene TRBJ2-7; no clear D gene. The length of the CDR3 is 14 residues. The germline V gene encodes CDR1 SGHTA and CDR2 FQGNSA. V lost 2 bases and J 2 bases, leaving 10 bases between the germline ends. The CDR3 loop is CASSLMRGTYEQYF. The CDR3 DNA follows: TGTGCCAGCAGCTTAATGCGCGGTACCTACGAGCAGTACTTC. Drawing the rest from reference TRBV7-2 and TRBJ2-7, the complete variable domain is GAGVSQSPSNKVTEKGKDVELRCDPISGHTALYWYRQSLGQGLEFLIYFQGNSAPDKSGLPSDRFSAERTGGSVSTLTIQRTQQEDSAVYLCASSLMRGTYEQYFGPGTRLTVT.

This clonotype was found many times. The chain carries TRBV10-3 and TRBJ2-3, with TRBD1 matching over 9 bases. Looked up from germline, CDR1 is ENHRY and CDR2 is SYGVKD. This CDR3 has 16 residues. V trimming: 3 bases; J trimming: 5 bases; junction bases outside the gene matches: 9. CDR3: CAISERGQGGGDTQYF. The DNA for the CDR3 is TGTGCCATCAGTGAAAGGGGACAGGGTGGTGGAGATACGCAGTATTTT.

V and J are TRBV20-1 and TRBJ2-7; 7 positions agree with TRBD1. V lost 6 bases, J lost 0 bases, and 5 bases stayed unmatched. CDR1 is DFQATT and CDR2 is SNEGSKA in the germline V gene (reference sequence). The CDR3 is 13 amino acids. CDR3 in amino acids: CSAEGQNSYEQYF. CDR3 DNA sequence: TGCAGTGCCGAGGGACAGAACTCCTACGAGCAGTACTTC.

This chain connects TRBV6-5 to TRBJ1-1; D is perhaps TRBD1 (6 bases). Deletions cut 6 bases from V and 6 bases from J, with 14 bases between. The CDR3 is 13 residues long. Germline CDR1 reads MNHEY; CDR2 reads SVGAGI. The CDR3 nucleotides are TGTGCCAGCAGCTCTCCACAGGGCCCTGAAGCTTTCTTT. Translated, it gives CASSSPQGPEAFF.

The gene calls are TRBV7-9 and TRBJ2-5; no reliable D call. The CDR3 is 15 residues long. Germline-derived CDR1 and CDR2 are SEHNR and FQNEAQ (reference sequence). Trimming took off 3 bases at V and 0 bases at J, with 11 bases between the two ends. CDR3 DNA sequence: TGTGCCAGCAGCTTTGATGGTTCGTACCAAGAGACCCAGTACTTC. This sequence encodes CASSFDGSYQETQYF.

Only a few counts were recorded for this clonotype. The chain joins TRBV28 to TRBJ2-5; a possible D gene is TRBD1 (6 bases). The germline V gene has CDR1 MDHEN and CDR2 SYDVKM. This CDR3 is built from 12 residues. V lost 6 bases, J lost 6 bases, and 11 bases lay in between. The CDR3 reads CASRITGKTQYF. The CDR3, as DNA: TGTGCCAGCAGGATCACAGGGAAGACCCAGTACTTC.

This clonotype was detected a few times. J is TRBJ1-4 and V is TRBV12-3 or TRBV12-4; 8 bases map to TRBD1. The CDR3 is made up of 16 amino acids. Trimming cost V 3 bases and J 3 bases; bases outside gene matches: 6. For the CDR3, the DNA is TGTGCCAGCAGTTTGACAGGGGCGACACCTAATGAAAAACTGTTTTTT. Translating gives CASSLTGATPNEKLFF.

This clonotype was recorded a few times. V usage is TRBV6-5 and J usage is TRBJ2-1, with D possibly being TRBD1 (5 bases). Germline-derived CDR1 and CDR2 are MNHEY and SVGAGI. V dropped 5 bases and J dropped 8 bases, with 16 bases sitting between them. The CDR3 runs to 14 residues. The CDR3 DNA reads TGTGCCAGCAGTGCCGCAGGGTTTTGGGATGAGCAGTTCTTC. This gives the protein CASSAAGFWDEQFF.

The V and J genes are TRBV20-1 and TRBJ1-2; 9 bases line up with TRBD1. The J segment lost 3 bases and the V segment lost 4 bases, leaving 3 bases of the junction unmatched. The V gene's germline CDR1 is DFQATT and CDR2 SNEGSKA (reference sequence). The CDR3 has 13 amino acids. The CDR3 spells CSATQGADYGYTF. CDR3 in DNA: TGCAGTGCTACACAGGGGGCGGACTATGGCTACACCTTC.

Written as DNA, the CDR3 is TGTGCCAGCAGTTACGCGGGACATTCGAATTCACCCCTCCACTTT. This translates into CASSYAGHSNSPLHF. The chain has TRBV6-5 and TRBJ1-6; TRBD1 is a possible D gene (6 bases). The CDR3 has 15 amino acids. Trimming pared 2 bases from V and 7 bases from J, leaving 12 bases between. Per germline, CDR1 MNHEY and CDR2 SVGAGI.

The chain recombines TRBV12-3 or TRBV12-4 with TRBJ1-5; 11 bases agree with TRBD1. V lost 3 bases to trimming and J lost 5 bases; unmatched junction nucleotides: 3. The CDR3 consists of 15 residues. In DNA form, the CDR3 reads TGTGCCAGCAGTTTCGGGACAGGGGGTTATCAGCCCCAGCATTTT. It translates to CASSFGTGGYQPQHF.

This clonotype was seen a few times. The chain joins TRBV29-1 to TRBJ1-1; D is unresolved. The germline V gene has CDR1 SQVTM and CDR2 ANQGSEA. The V end was cut by 8 bases, the J end by 0 bases, with 4 bases between. The CDR3 has 10 amino acids. CDR3 loop: CSTVNTEAFF. The DNA for the CDR3 is TGCAGCACAGTGAACACTGAAGCTTTCTTT.

This clonotype turned up a few times. The chain uses TRBV6-5 and TRBJ2-1; no clear D gene. The germline CDR1 and CDR2 sequences are MNHEY and SVGAGI. Deletions cut 3 bases from V and 8 bases from J, with 14 bases between. This CDR3 is built from 14 residues. CDR3 DNA: TGTGCCAGCAGTTATAGGCGAGGTAACGATGAGCAGTTCTTC. Its protein is CASSYRRGNDEQFF.

This chain uses TRBV7-9 with TRBJ1-5; D is uncertain. Trimming shortened V by 5 bases and J by 3 bases, and 11 bases separated the two germline ends. The CDR3 runs 14 residues. Germline CDR1 reads SEHNR; CDR2 reads FQNEAQ (reference sequence). Here the CDR3 DNA reads TGTGCCAGCAGCCTTGGACTTGTCAATCAGCCCCAGCATTTT. Its protein product is CASSLGLVNQPQHF.

V is TRBV5-1 and J is TRBJ2-1; unclear D gene. Germline values: CDR1 SGHRS, CDR2 YFSETQ. The CDR3 covers 15 residues. V dropped 4 bases and J dropped 0 bases, with 11 bases sitting between them. This chain's CDR3 is CASSLASYSYNEQFF. CDR3 DNA sequence: TGCGCCAGCAGCCTGGCCTCGTACTCCTACAATGAGCAGTTCTTC.

The chain recombines TRBV9 with TRBJ1-5; TRBD1 is a possible D gene (6 bases). Germline CDR1 SGDLS, CDR2 YYNGEE. The CDR3 runs to 15 residues. Trimming stripped 0 bases from V and 2 bases from J, with 9 bases between. The chain's CDR3 is CASSVGTVGNQPQHF. For the CDR3, the DNA is TGTGCCAGCAGCGTAGGGACAGTGGGCAATCAGCCCCAGCATTTT.

A few counts support this clonotype. The rearrangement joins TRBV4-1 to TRBJ2-1, with TRBD1 as a possible D gene (5 bases). Germline V lookup: CDR1 MGHRA, CDR2 YSYEKL. Trimming took 0 bases from V and 3 from J, leaving 9 bases between them. This CDR3 has 15 amino acids. The CDR3 here is CASSQDRQFYNEQFF. Written as DNA, the CDR3 is TGCGCCAGCAGCCAAGACCGACAGTTCTACAATGAGCAGTTCTTC.

This chain connects TRBV4-1 to TRBJ2-7; no definite D call. The ends were cut back, 0 bases at V and 0 bases at J, with 12 bases in the middle. This CDR3 has 16 amino acids. The germline gives CDR1 MGHRA, CDR2 YSYEKL. The CDR3 bases are TGCGCCAGCAGCCAAGACTCCCAGGTTCGCTCCTACGAGCAGTACTTC. Encoded protein: CASSQDSQVRSYEQYF.

This clonotype appeared a few times. The rearrangement uses TRBV5-1 and TRBJ2-1, with 13 bases that match TRBD2. V lost 4 bases, J lost 5 bases, and 6 bases stayed unmatched. CDR1 is SGHRS and CDR2 is YFSETQ in the germline V gene. The CDR3 is 16 residues long. The CDR3 DNA sequence: TGCGCCAGCAGCCAAGGACTAGCGGGGGACAACAATGAGCAGTTCTTC. This sequence encodes CASSQGLAGDNNEQFF.

The rearrangement joins TRBV11-2 to TRBJ2-1; 10 bases fit TRBD2. This CDR3 spans 15 amino acids. The ends lost 5 bases at V and 8 bases at J; junction bases unmatched: 9. Germline V gene lookup returns CDR1 SGHAT and CDR2 FQNNGV. The CDR3 DNA reads as TGTGCCAGCAGCACCCAAGCGGGGGGGCAGTATGAGCAGTTCTTC. Its translation is CASSTQAGGQYEQFF.

This clonotype has just one count. The rearrangement joins TRBV4-3 to TRBJ2-4; no firm D call. The germline V and J ends were trimmed by 0 bases and 15 bases, with 18 bases remaining between them. The CDR3 is 14 amino acids. Germline lookup yields CDR1 LGHNA and CDR2 YSLEER. The CDR3 sequence: CASSQDPVAYERYF. For the CDR3, the DNA is TGCGCCAGCAGCCAAGATCCGGTGGCCTACGAGCGGTACTTC.

This clonotype has just a few counts. The CDR3 spells CSARDPGGRVNEQFF. The DNA of the CDR3 is TGCAGTGCTAGAGATCCGGGGGGGCGGGTCAATGAGCAGTTCTTC. This chain links TRBV20-1 with TRBJ2-1; 8 nucleotides line up with TRBD2. Germline lookup yields CDR1 DFQATT and CDR2 SNEGSKA (reference sequence). This CDR3 has 15 amino acids. Unmatched junction bases numbered 7, after V lost 0 bases and J lost 6 bases.

The chain couples TRBV6-1 to TRBJ1-5; no reliable D call. V shed 6 bases and J shed 1 base, with 19 bases lying between them. This CDR3 is built from 17 residues. Germline lookup yields CDR1 MNHNS and CDR2 SASEGT. DNA for the CDR3: TGTGCCAGCAGGGGGATATTCTCTGATGTCAGCAATCAGCCCCAGCATTTT. As protein: CASRGIFSDVSNQPQHF.

About this clonotype: Germline is not matched at one junction end, which may reflect a read error. The V gene is TRBV7-2, the J gene TRBJ2-7; D not resolved. Germline loops: CDR1 SGHTA, CDR2 FQGNSA. CDR3 length equals 14 residues. The CDR3 loop reads CASGLEYGLYEQYF. The CDR3 nucleotides read TGTGCCAGCGGCTTAGAGTACGGGCTCTACGAGCAGTACTTC.

The chain uses TRBV6-6 and TRBJ1-1; no reliable D call. Germline values: CDR1 MNHNY, CDR2 SVGAGI (reference sequence). CDR3 size: 13 residues. V was pared by 2 bases and J by 3 bases, with 7 bases between. CDR3 nucleotide sequence: TGTGCCAGCAGTTACGCCGTAGACACTGAAGCTTTCTTT. Translating it yields CASSYAVDTEAFF.

The V call is TRBV6-5, the J call TRBJ2-5; 9 bases are shared with TRBD1. Germline CDR1 and CDR2: MNHEY and SVGAGI. The CDR3 has 16 residues. V shed 0 bases, J shed 3 bases, and the junction held 5 bases outside the gene matches. CDR3 protein: CASSYSDRGLEETQYF. The DNA for the CDR3 is TGTGCCAGCAGTTACTCTGACAGGGGGTTAGAAGAGACCCAGTACTTC.